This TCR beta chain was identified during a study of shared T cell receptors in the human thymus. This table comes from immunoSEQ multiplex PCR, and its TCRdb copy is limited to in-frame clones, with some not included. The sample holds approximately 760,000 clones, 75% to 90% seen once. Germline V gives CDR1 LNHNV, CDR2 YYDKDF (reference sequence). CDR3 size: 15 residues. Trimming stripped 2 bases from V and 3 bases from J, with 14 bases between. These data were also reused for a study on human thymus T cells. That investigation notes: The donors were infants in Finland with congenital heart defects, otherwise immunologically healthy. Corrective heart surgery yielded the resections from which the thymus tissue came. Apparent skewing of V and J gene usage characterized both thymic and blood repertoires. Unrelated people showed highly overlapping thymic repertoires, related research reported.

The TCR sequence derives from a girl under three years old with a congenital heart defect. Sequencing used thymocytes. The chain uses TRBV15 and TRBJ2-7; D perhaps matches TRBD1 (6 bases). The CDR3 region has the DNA TGTGCCACCAGCAGATTGGGGGCCTGGGACTACGAGCAGTACTTC. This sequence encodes CATSRLGAWDYEQYF.